Listed below are T cell receptor beta chains from one sample, sequenced in a study of response to subunit inactivated influenza vaccine. A single record per CDR3 protein comes from TCRdb applying MiXCR to the RT-PCR reads. The repertoire includes 590,000 or so distinct CDR3 sequences, about 15% of them detected once, and roughly 7.2% sits in the top ten. The source material was PBMCs from blood, sampled about 14 days before vaccination. The receptors come from a man over 45 who received an inactivated influenza vaccine. Each CDR3 is given without its conserved first and last residue.

J,V,CDR3
TRBJ2-7,TRBV4-2,ASRASGSVSYEQY
TRBJ2-1,TRBV4-3,ASSQDRRYEQF
TRBJ1-5,TRBV6-6,ASNTHNQPQH
TRBJ1-3,TRBV7-2,ASSLSMLGSAGNTIY
TRBJ2-7,TRBV7-9,ASNPGLARYEQY
TRBJ2-7,TRBV10-3,AIREGTEQY
TRBJ1-5,TRBV9,ASSKRFRVAQPQH
TRBJ2-4,TRBV20-1,SAHGGGRTKNIQY
TRBJ2-5,TRBV29-1,SVGGLAGGQETQY
TRBJ2-7,TRBV5-6,ASSLMAVSYEQY
TRBJ2-7,TRBV20-1,SARETGTNYEQY
TRBJ1-1,TRBV12-3/TRBV12-4,ASSLSLAGGTEAF
TRBJ2-5,TRBV12-3/TRBV12-4,ASRATTEETQY
TRBJ2-7,TRBV10-1,ASWKNWDVEKEGEQY
TRBJ2-1,TRBV10-3,AIMSSGRNNEQF
TRBJ2-1,TRBV12-3/TRBV12-4,ASSLGLAAGEQF
TRBJ2-1,TRBV6-2/TRBV6-3,ASSYTPEHSGISYNEQF
TRBJ2-5,TRBV20-1,SARDGDRVEETQY
TRBJ2-7,TRBV5-1,ASSSGTGSYEQY
TRBJ2-3,TRBV29-1,SVEFRGRGTDTQY
TRBJ2-7,TRBV4-1,ASSQGPGQRAYEQY
TRBJ2-1,TRBV4-2,ASSSRGGASNEQF
TRBJ2-7,TRBV3-1,ASSQREELQY
TRBJ2-1,TRBV20-1,SARGLAGANSYNEQF
TRBJ1-1,TRBV6-1,ASNRGPEKEAF
TRBJ1-5,TRBV20-1,SARGLERQGLQPQH
TRBJ2-3,TRBV5-1,ASKDLFQDTQY
TRBJ2-2,TRBV15,ATSSRPDTGELF
TRBJ2-1,TRBV12-3/TRBV12-4,ASSSLWGSNEQF